This T cell receptor beta chain was identified in a study of blood T cells in healthy people across ages. Together with a sample-barcoded 5' primer, a J-beta primer mix was included in a second PCR lasting roughly 6 to 12 cycles. From the 5' RACE reads, TCRdb called clonotypes with MiXCR, one entry per CDR3 protein. The sample carries about 1,800,000 distinct CDR3 sequences, under 30% recorded once. The CDR3 is 14 residues long. Germline CDR1 DFQATT, CDR2 SNEGSKA (reference sequence). Trimming took off 3 bases at V and 3 bases at J, with 15 bases between the two ends. The clonotype comes from a woman aged 25 to 45 in good health. V gene TRBV20-1 combines with J gene TRBJ2-7, with D hard to call. The specimen was blood. CDR3 loop: CSASDATGDYEQYF. CDR3 DNA sequence: TGCAGTGCTAGCGATGCGACCGGCGACTACGAGCAGTACTTC.